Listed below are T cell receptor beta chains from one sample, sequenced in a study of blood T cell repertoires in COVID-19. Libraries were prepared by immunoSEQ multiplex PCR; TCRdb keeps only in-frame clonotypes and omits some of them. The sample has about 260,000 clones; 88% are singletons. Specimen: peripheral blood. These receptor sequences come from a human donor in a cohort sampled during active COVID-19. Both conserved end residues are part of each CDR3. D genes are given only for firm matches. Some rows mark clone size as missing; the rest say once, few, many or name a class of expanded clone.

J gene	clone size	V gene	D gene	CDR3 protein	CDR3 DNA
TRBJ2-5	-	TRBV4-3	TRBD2	CASSPGGAQGEETQYF	TGCGCCAGCAGCCCCGGGGGGGCACAGGGAGAAGAGACCCAGTACTTC
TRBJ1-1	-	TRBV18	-	CASSPPGGLTEAFF	TGTGCCAGCTCACCACCAGGGGGTCTCACTGAAGCTTTCTTT
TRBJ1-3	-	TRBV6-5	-	CASSPQGSTGNTIYF	TGTGCCAGCAGCCCACAGGGATCTACTGGAAACACCATATATTTT
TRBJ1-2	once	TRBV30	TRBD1	CAWSVGQVNYGYTF	TGTGCCTGGAGTGTAGGACAGGTGAACTATGGCTACACCTTC
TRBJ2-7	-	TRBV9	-	CASSAGFLSYEQYF	TGTGCCAGCAGCGCCGGGTTCCTCTCCTACGAGCAGTACTTC
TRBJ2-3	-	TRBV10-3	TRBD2	CASPPTAGGMIDTQYF	TGTGCCTCCCCCCCCACAGCGGGGGGTATGATAGATACGCAGTATTTT
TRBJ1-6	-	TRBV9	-	CASSVGSSYNSPLHF	TGTGCCAGCAGCGTAGGGAGCTCCTATAATTCACCCCTCCACTTT
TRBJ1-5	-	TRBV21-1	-	CASSKGPSGREMNQPQHF	TGTGCCAGCAGCAAAGGGCCTTCGGGCAGGGAAATGAATCAGCCCCAGCATTTT
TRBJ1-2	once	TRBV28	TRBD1	CASRPSGGGYGYTF	TGTGCCAGCAGACCTTCAGGGGGCGGGTATGGCTACACCTTC
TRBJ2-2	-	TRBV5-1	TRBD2	CASSLLAGATGELFF	TGCGCCAGCAGCCTACTAGCGGGAGCCACCGGGGAGCTGTTTTTT
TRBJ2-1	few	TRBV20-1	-	CRPLAYNEQFF	TGCAGGCCCTTGGCATACAATGAGCAGTTCTTC
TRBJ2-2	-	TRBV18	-	CASSPAVSGELFF	TGTGCCAGCTCACCGGCGGTGAGCGGGGAGCTGTTTTTT
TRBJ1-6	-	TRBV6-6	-	CASSYSESNSPLHF	TGTGCCAGCAGTTACTCGGAGTCTAATTCACCCCTCCACTTT
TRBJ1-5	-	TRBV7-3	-	CASSPPLTVYSNQPQHF	TGTGCCAGCAGTCCACCCCTGACAGTTTATAGCAATCAGCCCCAGCATTTT
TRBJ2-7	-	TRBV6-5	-	CASKGAYEQYF	TGTGCCAGCAAGGGGGCCTACGAGCAGTACTTC
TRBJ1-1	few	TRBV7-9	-	CASSLGMNTEAFF	TGTGCCAGCAGCTTAGGTATGAACACTGAAGCTTTCTTT
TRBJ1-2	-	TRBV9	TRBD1	CASSVSRTGDYGYTF	TGTGCCAGCAGCGTTTCCAGGACAGGTGACTATGGCTACACCTTC
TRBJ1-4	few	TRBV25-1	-	CASLALTGTGEKLFF	TGTGCCAGCCTTGCCCTGACAGGAACTGGGGAAAAACTGTTTTTT
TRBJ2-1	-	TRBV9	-	CASSVVVGFNEQFF	TGTGCCAGCAGCGTTGTAGTCGGGTTTAATGAGCAGTTCTTC
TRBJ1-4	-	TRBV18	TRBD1	CASSSRDRAEKLFF	TGTGCCAGCTCGTCCCGGGACAGGGCGGAAAAACTGTTTTTT
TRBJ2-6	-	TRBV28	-	CASSLVSQSGANVLTF	TGTGCCAGCAGTTTAGTTTCCCAATCTGGGGCCAACGTCCTGACTTTC
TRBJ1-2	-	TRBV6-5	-	CASVQGANYGYTF	TGTGCCAGTGTACAGGGAGCTAACTATGGCTACACCTTC
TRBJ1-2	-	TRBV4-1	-	CASALQVQTNYGYTF	TGCGCCAGCGCCTTACAGGTCCAGACTAACTATGGCTACACCTTC
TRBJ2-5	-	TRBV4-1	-	CASSLQRPSGPQETQYF	TGCGCCAGCAGCCTCCAAAGGCCGAGCGGGCCTCAAGAGACCCAGTACTTC
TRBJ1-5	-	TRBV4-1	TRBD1	CASSQEMTGARSNQPQHF	TGCGCCAGCAGCCAAGAAATGACAGGGGCAAGAAGCAATCAGCCCCAGCATTTT
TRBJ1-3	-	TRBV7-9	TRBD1	CASRSLADRGYYSGNTIYF	TGTGCCAGCAGATCCCTCGCGGACAGGGGTTATTACTCTGGAAACACCATATATTTT
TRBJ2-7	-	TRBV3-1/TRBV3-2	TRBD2	CASSPWGAGASYEQYF	TGTGCCAGCAGCCCCTGGGGAGCGGGGGCCTCCTACGAGCAGTACTTC
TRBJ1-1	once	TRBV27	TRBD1	CASRSGQRNTEAFF	TGTGCCAGCAGGTCGGGACAGAGGAACACTGAAGCTTTCTTT
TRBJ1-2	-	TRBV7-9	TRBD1	CASSLASGGLDGYTF	TGTGCCAGCAGCTTAGCGTCAGGGGGGTTAGATGGCTACACCTTC
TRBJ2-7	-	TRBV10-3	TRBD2	CATGLAGAAYEQYF	TGTGCCACCGGACTAGCGGGGGCCGCCTACGAGCAGTACTTC